This TCR beta chain was found in a study of blood T cell repertoires in COVID-19. Study details: Sample material is recorded as cDNA or gDNA derived from T cells, B-cell-depleted T cells, or PBMCs.

Libraries were prepared by immunoSEQ multiplex PCR; TCRdb keeps only in-frame clonotypes and omits some of them. Among under 250,000 clones listed, around 90% were seen once. What was sequenced was peripheral blood. The sequence was obtained from a man aged 55 to 70 who had recovered from COVID-19.

The CDR3 coding sequence is TGCGCCAGCAGCGCTAGAGCGGGGGGGCTCGATGAGCAGTTCTTC. This encodes CASSARAGGLDEQFF. The rearrangement uses TRBV5-1 and TRBJ2-1, with TRBD2 identical over 10 bases. CDR1 and CDR2 (germline): SGHRS, YFSETQ. This CDR3 has 15 amino acids. The V gene end was trimmed by 4 bases and the J gene end by 8 bases; junction bases not matched to a gene: 9.